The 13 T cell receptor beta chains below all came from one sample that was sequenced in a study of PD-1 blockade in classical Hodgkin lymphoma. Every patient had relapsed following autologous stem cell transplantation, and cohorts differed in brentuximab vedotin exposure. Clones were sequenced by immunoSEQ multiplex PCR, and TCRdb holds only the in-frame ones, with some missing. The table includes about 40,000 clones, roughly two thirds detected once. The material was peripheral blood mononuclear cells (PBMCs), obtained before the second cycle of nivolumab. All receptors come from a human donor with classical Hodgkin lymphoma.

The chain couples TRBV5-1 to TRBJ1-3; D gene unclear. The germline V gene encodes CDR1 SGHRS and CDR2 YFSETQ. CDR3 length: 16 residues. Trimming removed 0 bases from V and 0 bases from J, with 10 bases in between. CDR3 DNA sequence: TGCGCCAGCAGCTTGGCCGGGTCTGACTCTGGAAACACCATATATTTT. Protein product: CASSLAGSDSGNTIYF. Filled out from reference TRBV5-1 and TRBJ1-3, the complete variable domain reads KAGVTQTPRYLIKTRGQQVTLSCSPISGHRSVSWYQQTPGQGLQFLFEYFSETQRNKGNFPGRFSGRQFSNSRSEMNVSTLELGDSALYLCASSLAGSDSGNTIYFGEGSWLTVV.

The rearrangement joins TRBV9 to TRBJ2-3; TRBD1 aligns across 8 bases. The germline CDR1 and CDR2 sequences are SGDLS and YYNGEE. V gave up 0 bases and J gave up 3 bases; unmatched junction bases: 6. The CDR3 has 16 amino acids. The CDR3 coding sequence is TGTGCCAGCAGCGTAGGGACAGGGTTAAGAACAGATACGCAGTATTTT. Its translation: CASSVGTGLRTDTQYF.

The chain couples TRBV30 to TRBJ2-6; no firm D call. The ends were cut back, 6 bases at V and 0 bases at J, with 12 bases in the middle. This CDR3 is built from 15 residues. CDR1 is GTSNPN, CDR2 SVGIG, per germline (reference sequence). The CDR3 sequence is CACSLGISGANVLTF. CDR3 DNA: TGTGCCTGCTCGTTGGGAATCTCTGGGGCCAACGTCCTGACTTTC.

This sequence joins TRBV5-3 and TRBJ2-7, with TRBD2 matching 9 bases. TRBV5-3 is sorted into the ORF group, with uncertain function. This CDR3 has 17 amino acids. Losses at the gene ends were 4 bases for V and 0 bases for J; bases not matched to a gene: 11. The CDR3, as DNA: TGTGCCAGAAGCACACCGGTAGCGGGGGCGAACTCCTACGAGCAGTACTTC. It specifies CARSTPVAGANSYEQYF.

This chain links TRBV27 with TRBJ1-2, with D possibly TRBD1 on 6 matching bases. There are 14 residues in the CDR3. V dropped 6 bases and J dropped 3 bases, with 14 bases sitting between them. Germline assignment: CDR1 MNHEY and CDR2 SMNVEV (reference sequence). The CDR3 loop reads CASRPTGLDYGYTF. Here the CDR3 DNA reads TGTGCCAGCAGACCAACAGGGTTAGACTATGGCTACACCTTC.

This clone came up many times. The CDR3, as DNA: TGCAGCGTTGGGCACCGAGCCTCCTACAATGAGCAGTTCTTC. Translating gives CSVGHRASYNEQFF. This chain connects TRBV29-1 to TRBJ2-1, with unresolved D. Per germline, CDR1 SQVTM and CDR2 ANQGSEA. The germline V and J ends were trimmed by 4 bases and 0 bases, with 10 bases remaining between them. The CDR3 runs 14 residues.

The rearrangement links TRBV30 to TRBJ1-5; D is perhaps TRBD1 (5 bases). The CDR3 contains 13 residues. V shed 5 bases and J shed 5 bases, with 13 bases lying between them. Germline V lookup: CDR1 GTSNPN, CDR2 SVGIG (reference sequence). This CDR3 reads CAWARTGDQPQHF. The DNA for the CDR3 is TGTGCCTGGGCGAGAACAGGAGATCAGCCCCAGCATTTT.

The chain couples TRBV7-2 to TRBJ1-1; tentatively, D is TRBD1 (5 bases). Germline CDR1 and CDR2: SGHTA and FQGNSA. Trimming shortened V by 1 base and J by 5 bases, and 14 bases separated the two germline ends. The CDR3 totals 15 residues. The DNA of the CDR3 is TGTGCCAGCAGCTTAGATTACAGCAGGGTTACTGAAGCTTTCTTT. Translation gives CASSLDYSRVTEAFF.

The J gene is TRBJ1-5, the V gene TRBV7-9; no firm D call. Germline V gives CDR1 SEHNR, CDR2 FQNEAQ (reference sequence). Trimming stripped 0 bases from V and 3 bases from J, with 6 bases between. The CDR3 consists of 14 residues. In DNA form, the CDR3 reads TGTGCCAGCAGCTTAGCTGGGAACAATCAGCCCCAGCATTTT. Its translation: CASSLAGNNQPQHF.

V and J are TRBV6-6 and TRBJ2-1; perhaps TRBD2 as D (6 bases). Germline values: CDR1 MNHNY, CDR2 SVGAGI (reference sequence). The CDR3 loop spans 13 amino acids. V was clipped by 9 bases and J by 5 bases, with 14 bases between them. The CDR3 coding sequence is TGTGCCAGTTCACAACGGGAGAACAATGAGCAGTTCTTC. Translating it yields CASSQRENNEQFF.

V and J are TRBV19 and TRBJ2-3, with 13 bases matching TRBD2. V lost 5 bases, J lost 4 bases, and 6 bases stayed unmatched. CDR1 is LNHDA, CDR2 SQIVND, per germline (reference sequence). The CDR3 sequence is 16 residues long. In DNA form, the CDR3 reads TGTGCCAGTAGTGGAAGACTAGCGGGGGGCCCAGATACGCAGTATTTT. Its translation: CASSGRLAGGPDTQYF. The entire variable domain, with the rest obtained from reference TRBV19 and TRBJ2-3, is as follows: DGGITQSPKYLFRKEGQNVTLSCEQNLNHDAMYWYRQDPGQGLRLIYYSQIVNDFQKGDIAEGYSVSREKKESFPLTVTSAQKNPTAFYLCASSGRLAGGPDTQYFGPGTRLTVL.

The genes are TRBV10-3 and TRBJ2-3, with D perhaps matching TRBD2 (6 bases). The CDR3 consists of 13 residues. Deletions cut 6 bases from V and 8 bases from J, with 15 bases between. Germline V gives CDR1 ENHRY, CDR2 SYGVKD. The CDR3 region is CAIRAGTSGTQYF. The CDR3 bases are TGTGCCATCAGGGCAGGGACTTCGGGTACGCAGTATTTT.

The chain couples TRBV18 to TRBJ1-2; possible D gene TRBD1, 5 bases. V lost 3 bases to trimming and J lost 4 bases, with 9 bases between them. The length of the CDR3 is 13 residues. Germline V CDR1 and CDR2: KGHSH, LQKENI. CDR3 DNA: TGTGCCAGCTCACCGGGGCTGAGCTATGGCTACACCTTC. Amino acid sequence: CASSPGLSYGYTF.